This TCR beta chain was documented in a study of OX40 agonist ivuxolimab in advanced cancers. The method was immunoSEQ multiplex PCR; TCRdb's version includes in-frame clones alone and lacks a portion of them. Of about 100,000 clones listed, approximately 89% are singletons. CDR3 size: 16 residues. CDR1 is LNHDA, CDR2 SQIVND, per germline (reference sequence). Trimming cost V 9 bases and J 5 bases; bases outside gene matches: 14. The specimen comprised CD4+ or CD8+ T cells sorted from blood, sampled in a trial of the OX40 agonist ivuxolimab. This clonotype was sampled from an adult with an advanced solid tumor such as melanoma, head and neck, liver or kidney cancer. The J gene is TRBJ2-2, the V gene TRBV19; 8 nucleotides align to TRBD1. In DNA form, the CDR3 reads TGTGCCAGCCGAAGGGCCAGACAGGGGCGGACCGGGGAGCTGTTTTTT. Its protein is CASRRARQGRTGELFF.